The 20 T cell receptor beta chains listed next were all sequenced from one sample in a study of blood T cells in healthy people across ages. The authors ran a second PCR of 7 to 11 cycles using a sample-barcoded 5' primer and a J-beta primer mix. In TCRdb, the 5' RACE reads were re-called with MiXCR into one record per CDR3 protein. The sample carries approximately 1.5 million distinct CDR3 sequences, 30% to 35% recorded once. The material sequenced was blood. Receptor source: a woman in her thirties in good health.

This clonotype was detected many times. A clone one base away is much larger, so this may be a read error. This chain uses TRBV4-1 with TRBJ2-1; the D gene is possibly TRBD2 (7 bases). Germline CDR1 reads MGHRA; CDR2 reads YSYEKL. This CDR3 region has 15 residues. Trimming stripped 2 bases from V and 5 bases from J, with 13 bases between. The CDR3 sequence: CASSQRGLADNEQFF. CDR3 coding DNA: TGCGCCAGCAGCCAACGGGGGCTAGCGGACAATGAGCAGTTCTTC.

Turning to this clonotype: At one end, the junction sequence differs from germline, possibly due to a read error. The J gene is TRBJ1-2, the V gene TRBV28; D remains ambiguous. The germline V gene has CDR1 MDHEN and CDR2 SYDVKM. This CDR3 contains 14 residues. CDR3 nucleotide sequence: TGTGCCGGCAGTTTATTCCCAACCGGCTATGGCTACACCTTC. Amino acid sequence: CAGSLFPTGYGYTF.

This clonotype was seen a handful of times. The chain couples TRBV7-2 to TRBJ2-1; 8 positions agree with TRBD1. The CDR3 runs 16 residues. Losses at the gene ends were 1 base for V and 4 bases for J; bases not matched to a gene: 6. Per the germline V gene, CDR1 is SGHTA and CDR2 is FQGNSA. The CDR3: CASSLGPRGQYNEQFF. For the CDR3, the DNA is TGTGCCAGCAGCTTAGGACCCAGGGGGCAGTACAATGAGCAGTTCTTC.

This clonotype appeared a few times. This chain connects TRBV5-1 to TRBJ2-3, with a possible D match to TRBD2 (5 bases). The V end lost 2 bases, the J end lost 0 bases, and 10 bases lay between the germline ends. This CDR3 has 15 residues. Per the germline V gene, CDR1 is SGHRS and CDR2 is YFSETQ. CDR3 coding DNA: TGCGCCAGCAGCTTTGAGGGCCTGAGCACAGATACGCAGTATTTT. Its protein is CASSFEGLSTDTQYF.

The genes are TRBV20-1 and TRBJ2-3; D not resolved. The CDR3 covers 13 residues. The V end was cut by 0 bases, the J end by 7 bases, with 11 bases between. CDR1 is DFQATT and CDR2 is SNEGSKA in the germline V gene (reference sequence). CDR3 loop: CSARDRRRNTQYF. Written as DNA, the CDR3 is TGCAGTGCTAGAGATCGGAGAAGAAATACGCAGTATTTT.

This clonotype was detected a few times. A much larger clonotype is one base distant, so this may be a read error. The V and J genes are TRBV29-1 and TRBJ1-1; D gene ambiguous. The V end lost 4 bases, the J end lost 0 bases, and 9 bases lay between the germline ends. Germline CDR1 SQVTM, CDR2 ANQGSEA. The CDR3 is 13 amino acids. CDR3 loop: CSVAISVNTEAFF. CDR3 in DNA: TGCAGCGTTGCTATCTCTGTGAACACTGAAGCTTTCTTT.

The rearrangement links TRBV20-1 to TRBJ1-6; 8 bases fit TRBD1. This CDR3 is 13 amino acids long. J lost 7 bases, V lost 4 bases, and 3 bases had no gene match. From germline, CDR1 is DFQATT and CDR2 SNEGSKA (reference sequence). The CDR3 region has the DNA TGCAGTGCTAAGGGACAGGCGAATTCACCCCTCCACTTT. This encodes CSAKGQANSPLHF.

Of note for this clonotype: A read error may explain this, as a much larger clone is one base away. The chain links TRBV29-1 to TRBJ1-2; D remains ambiguous. This CDR3 comprises 10 residues. Germline V gives CDR1 SQVTM, CDR2 ANQGSEA. The CDR3 nucleotides are TGCAGCGATTTGCGCTATGACTACACCTTC. Protein product: CSDLRYDYTF.

A few counts support this clonotype. This chain links TRBV20-1 with TRBJ2-5; D might be TRBD1 (6 bases). Germline CDR1 and CDR2: DFQATT and SNEGSKA (reference sequence). The CDR3 has 17 residues. Trimming took off 3 bases at V and 2 bases at J, with 22 bases between the two ends. CDR3 coding DNA: TGCAGTGCTAGCAGCATCAGGGGATCGAGTTGGCAAGAGACCCAGTACTTC. Its protein product is CSASSIRGSSWQETQYF.

This clonotype was counted between two and nine times. The chain couples TRBV15 to TRBJ2-7, with TRBD1 as a possible D gene (6 bases). Trimming took off 2 bases at V and 5 bases at J, with 10 bases between the two ends. CDR1 and CDR2 from the germline V gene are LNHNV and YYDKDF (reference sequence). The CDR3 is 13 residues long. CDR3 sequence reads: CATSRQGIHEQYF. CDR3 bases: TGTGCCACCAGCAGACAGGGGATCCACGAGCAGTACTTC.

This chain joins TRBV24-1 and TRBJ2-5; 11 nucleotides agree with TRBD1. CDR1 and CDR2 from the germline V gene are KGHDR and SFDVKD. V dropped 5 bases and J dropped 5; count of bases not matched to a gene: 9. The CDR3 spans 16 residues. The CDR3: CATSALGTGGSETQYF. The CDR3 nucleotides read TGTGCCACCAGTGCCTTAGGGACAGGGGGGTCGGAGACCCAGTACTTC.

In this sample, this clonotype turned up a few times. The chain recombines TRBV20-1 with TRBJ2-1, with D perhaps matching TRBD2 (7 bases). Per germline, CDR1 DFQATT and CDR2 SNEGSKA (reference sequence). The V end lost 0 bases, the J end lost 5 bases, and 14 bases lay between the germline ends. CDR3 length: 15 residues. The CDR3 spells CSARDWRGGNNEQFF. The CDR3 bases are TGCAGTGCTAGAGATTGGAGGGGGGGCAACAATGAGCAGTTCTTC.

This clonotype was detected a few times. This chain uses TRBV20-1 with TRBJ2-7, with a weak D call TRBD2 (5 bases). The length of the CDR3 is 17 residues. Trimming shortened V by 2 bases and J by 4 bases, and 24 bases separated the two germline ends. In germline, CDR1 is DFQATT, CDR2 SNEGSKA (reference sequence). The CDR3 protein is CSARNPTDDRLMYEQYF. CDR3 in DNA: TGCAGTGCTAGAAATCCAACTGACGACCGACTAATGTACGAGCAGTACTTC.

This clonotype has a handful of counts. J is TRBJ2-3 and V is TRBV9, with TRBD2 matching 7 bases. This CDR3 spans 16 amino acids. Germline loops: CDR1 SGDLS, CDR2 YYNGEE. V lost 2 bases to trimming and J lost 0 bases; unmatched junction nucleotides: 6. CDR3 loop: CASSVDFSGSTDTQYF. CDR3 sequence (DNA): TGTGCCAGCAGCGTTGATTTTAGCGGGAGCACAGATACGCAGTATTTT.

The chain links TRBV5-6 to TRBJ2-1, with 10 bases matching TRBD2. V dropped 0 bases and J dropped 9; count of bases not matched to a gene: 9. The CDR3 spans 16 residues. From germline, CDR1 is SGHDT and CDR2 YYEEEE. The CDR3 sequence is CASSLGSLAGVIEQFF. As DNA, the CDR3 is TGTGCCAGCAGCTTGGGGTCCCTAGCGGGAGTGATTGAGCAGTTCTTC. The full variable domain, in which reference TRBV5-6 and TRBJ2-1 provide the parts outside the CDR3, is DAGVTQSPTHLIKTRGQQVTLRCSPKSGHDTVSWYQQALGQGPQFIFQYYEEEERQRGNFPDRFSGHQFPNYSSELNVNALLLGDSALYLCASSLGSLAGVIEQFFGPGTRLTVL.

V and J are TRBV6-5 and TRBJ1-1; no firm D call. The CDR3 loop spans 11 amino acids. Trimming took 5 bases from V and 5 from J, leaving 6 bases between them. Germline CDR1 and CDR2: MNHEY and SVGAGI. The CDR3 loop reads CASSHETEAFF. The CDR3 DNA follows: TGTGCCAGCAGTCATGAAACTGAAGCTTTCTTT.

The chain has TRBV14 and TRBJ2-1; D remains unclear. V was clipped by 1 base and J by 7 bases, with 11 bases between them. Germline CDR1 reads SGHDN; CDR2 reads FVKESK. The CDR3 extends over 14 amino acids. CDR3 DNA sequence: TGTGCCAGCAGCCAAGGGATCTGGGAAAATGAGCAGTTCTTC. Translated: CASSQGIWENEQFF.

The chain uses TRBV20-1 and TRBJ1-2; tentative D call: TRBD1 (5 bases). Germline CDR1 reads DFQATT; CDR2 reads SNEGSKA (reference sequence). The CDR3 sequence is 12 residues long. V lost 6 bases to trimming and J lost 4 bases, with 12 bases between them. For the CDR3, the DNA is TGCAGTGCCGCACGGGGGACCTATGGCTACACCTTC. Its translation: CSAARGTYGYTF.

This clonotype was detected a few times. The V call is TRBV7-9, the J call TRBJ2-7; TRBD1 agrees at 7 bases. This CDR3 is built from 12 residues. The germline CDR1 and CDR2 sequences are SEHNR and FQNEAQ (reference sequence). With 4 bases clipped from V and 6 bases from J, the junction kept 3 bases outside the gene matches. CDR3 sequence reads: CASSYTGAEQYF. CDR3 in DNA: TGTGCCAGCAGCTACACAGGGGCCGAGCAGTACTTC.

This chain connects TRBV12-3 or TRBV12-4 to TRBJ2-1; D might be TRBD2 (5 bases). The CDR3 is made up of 17 amino acids. V shed 4 bases and J shed 2 bases, with 18 bases lying between them. The CDR3, as DNA: TGTGCCAGCAGTTCCCCGTTTGAAGCGGCTACCTACAATGAGCAGTTCTTC. Encoded protein: CASSSPFEAATYNEQFF.